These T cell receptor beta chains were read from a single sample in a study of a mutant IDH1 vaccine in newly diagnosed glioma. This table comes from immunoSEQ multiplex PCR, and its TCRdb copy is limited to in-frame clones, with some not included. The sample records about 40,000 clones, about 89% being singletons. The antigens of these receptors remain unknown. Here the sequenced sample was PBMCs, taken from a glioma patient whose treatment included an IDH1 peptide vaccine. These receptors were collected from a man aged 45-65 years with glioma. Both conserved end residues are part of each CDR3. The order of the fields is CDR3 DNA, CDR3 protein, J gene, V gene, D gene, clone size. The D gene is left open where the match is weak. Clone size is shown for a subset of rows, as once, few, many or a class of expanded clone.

cdr3_nt: TGTGCCAGCAGTCTCAGGGACGCAAACGGGCAGTACTTC; cdr3_aa: CASSLRDANGQYF; j_call: TRBJ2-7; v_call: TRBV6-5; d_call: NA; clone_size: NA
cdr3_nt: TGTGCCAGCAGTCCTAACAGGGGGATGAACACTGAAGCTTTCTTT; cdr3_aa: CASSPNRGMNTEAFF; j_call: TRBJ1-1; v_call: TRBV5-6; d_call: TRBD1; clone_size: NA
cdr3_nt: TGTGCCAGTAGCCCCTGGACAGGGCGGTCAGATACGCAGTATTTT; cdr3_aa: CASSPWTGRSDTQYF; j_call: TRBJ2-3; v_call: TRBV19; d_call: TRBD1; clone_size: NA
cdr3_nt: TGTGCCAGTACTAGCGGGAGCTACGAGCAGTACTTC; cdr3_aa: CASTSGSYEQYF; j_call: TRBJ2-7; v_call: TRBV6-5; d_call: TRBD2; clone_size: NA
cdr3_nt: TGTGCCAGCAGTTCTGGACTAGCGGGGGCAGGGGAGACCCAGTACTTC; cdr3_aa: CASSSGLAGAGETQYF; j_call: TRBJ2-5; v_call: TRBV6-6; d_call: TRBD2; clone_size: NA
cdr3_nt: TGTGCCAGCTCACCCGACAACCGCCGCAATCAGCCCCAGCATTTT; cdr3_aa: CASSPDNRRNQPQHF; j_call: TRBJ1-5; v_call: TRBV18; d_call: NA; clone_size: NA
cdr3_nt: TGTGCCATCAGTTTGGGGACCAATGAAGCTTTCTTT; cdr3_aa: CAISLGTNEAFF; j_call: TRBJ1-1; v_call: TRBV10-3; d_call: NA; clone_size: NA
cdr3_nt: TGTGCCAGCTTGGGGCGAGTTCAGGACAGAGAGTACGAGCAGTACTTC; cdr3_aa: CASLGRVQDREYEQYF; j_call: TRBJ2-7; v_call: TRBV2; d_call: NA; clone_size: NA
cdr3_nt: TGTGCCAGCAGTCCGGGACTAGCGCTTATCGACAATGAGCAGTTCTTC; cdr3_aa: CASSPGLALIDNEQFF; j_call: TRBJ2-1; v_call: TRBV6-6; d_call: TRBD2; clone_size: NA
cdr3_nt: TGTGCCAGCAGTTTTCGGACTAGCTACTACGAGCAGTACTTC; cdr3_aa: CASSFRTSYYEQYF; j_call: TRBJ2-7; v_call: TRBV27; d_call: TRBD2; clone_size: NA
cdr3_nt: TGTGCCAGTAAAGGGTTGGCGTCTAGCTCCTACAATGAGCAGTTCTTC; cdr3_aa: CASKGLASSSYNEQFF; j_call: TRBJ2-1; v_call: TRBV19; d_call: NA; clone_size: NA
cdr3_nt: TGTGCCAGCAGCTTAGTTCGGTCGAACAATGAGCAGTTCTTC; cdr3_aa: CASSLVRSNNEQFF; j_call: TRBJ2-1; v_call: TRBV7-9; d_call: NA; clone_size: NA
cdr3_nt: TGTGCCAGCAGCCAGGTTAGCGGGAGGTGGTTCTTC; cdr3_aa: CASSQVSGRWFF; j_call: TRBJ2-1; v_call: TRBV4-2; d_call: TRBD2; clone_size: NA
cdr3_nt: TGTGCCAGTACGTCGAGAGGGTTAAATCAGCCCCAGCATTTT; cdr3_aa: CASTSRGLNQPQHF; j_call: TRBJ1-5; v_call: TRBV19; d_call: NA; clone_size: few
cdr3_nt: TGTGCCAGCAGTGGGGTCCCAGGGAACACTGAAGCTTTCTTT; cdr3_aa: CASSGVPGNTEAFF; j_call: TRBJ1-1; v_call: TRBV7-2; d_call: NA; clone_size: NA
cdr3_nt: TGCGCCAGCAGCCCGACTAGCGGGAGAACAGATACGCAGTATTTT; cdr3_aa: CASSPTSGRTDTQYF; j_call: TRBJ2-3; v_call: TRBV10-1; d_call: TRBD2; clone_size: NA
cdr3_nt: TGTGCCAGCAGCGGAAGACTAGCGGGGGGGCAGGATGAGCAGTTCTTC; cdr3_aa: CASSGRLAGGQDEQFF; j_call: TRBJ2-1; v_call: TRBV9; d_call: TRBD2; clone_size: NA
cdr3_nt: TGCGCCAGCAGTCGCACTAGCGGACTCACAGATACGCAGTATTTT; cdr3_aa: CASSRTSGLTDTQYF; j_call: TRBJ2-3; v_call: TRBV10-2; d_call: TRBD2; clone_size: NA
cdr3_nt: TGTGCCAGCAGTGAAGGCGGTGGTCAGGGGGAGCGATACGAGCAGTACTTC; cdr3_aa: CASSEGGGQGERYEQYF; j_call: TRBJ2-7; v_call: TRBV25-1; d_call: TRBD1; clone_size: NA
cdr3_nt: TGCGCCAGCAGCGGGGGGCTCCTCTCTGGGGCCAACGTCCTGACTTTC; cdr3_aa: CASSGGLLSGANVLTF; j_call: TRBJ2-6; v_call: TRBV5-1; d_call: NA; clone_size: NA
cdr3_nt: TGTGCCAGCAGTTTTCACCGGGCCAGACAAGAGACCCAGTACTTC; cdr3_aa: CASSFHRARQETQYF; j_call: TRBJ2-5; v_call: TRBV6-6; d_call: NA; clone_size: NA
cdr3_nt: TGTGCCAGCAGTGATGGACAGGGTGGGGGGGAGACCCAGTACTTC; cdr3_aa: CASSDGQGGGETQYF; j_call: TRBJ2-5; v_call: TRBV2; d_call: TRBD1; clone_size: NA
cdr3_nt: TGCAGCGTTGAAGTCAGGAACACCGGGGAGCTGTTTTTT; cdr3_aa: CSVEVRNTGELFF; j_call: TRBJ2-2; v_call: TRBV29-1; d_call: NA; clone_size: NA
cdr3_nt: TGTGCCAGCCCTTTGAACACCATATATTTT; cdr3_aa: CASPLNTIYF; j_call: TRBJ1-3; v_call: TRBV9; d_call: NA; clone_size: once
cdr3_nt: TGTGCCAGCAGCTCCCAGGGGGTTGCTAATGAAAAACTGTTTTTT; cdr3_aa: CASSSQGVANEKLFF; j_call: TRBJ1-4; v_call: TRBV9; d_call: TRBD1; clone_size: NA
cdr3_nt: TGCGCCAGCAGCCGACAGGGGGTCGGAGCTGGGGCCAACGTCCTGACTTTC; cdr3_aa: CASSRQGVGAGANVLTF; j_call: TRBJ2-6; v_call: TRBV4-3; d_call: TRBD1; clone_size: NA
cdr3_nt: TGTGCCAGCAGCTTAGATCCGGACACAGATACGCAGTATTTT; cdr3_aa: CASSLDPDTDTQYF; j_call: TRBJ2-3; v_call: TRBV11-3; d_call: NA; clone_size: NA
cdr3_nt: TGTGCCACCGGGGGGGAAGGGGACGTTAACTATGGCTACACCTTC; cdr3_aa: CATGGEGDVNYGYTF; j_call: TRBJ1-2; v_call: TRBV15; d_call: NA; clone_size: NA
cdr3_nt: TGTGCCAGCACCACCGGGGTCAAGGACGAGCAGTACTTC; cdr3_aa: CASTTGVKDEQYF; j_call: TRBJ2-7; v_call: TRBV6-1; d_call: NA; clone_size: once
cdr3_nt: TGTGCCAGCAGTGAGTGGGGGATCGGCACCGGGGAGCTGTTTTTT; cdr3_aa: CASSEWGIGTGELFF; j_call: TRBJ2-2; v_call: TRBV6-4; d_call: NA; clone_size: NA
cdr3_nt: TGTGCCATCAGTCAGACTAGCGGGGAACAAGAGACCCAGTACTTC; cdr3_aa: CAISQTSGEQETQYF; j_call: TRBJ2-5; v_call: TRBV10-3; d_call: TRBD2; clone_size: NA
cdr3_nt: TGCGCCAGCAGCCAAGAAAGTGGAAGGACTGCACCCCTCCACTTT; cdr3_aa: CASSQESGRTAPLHF; j_call: TRBJ1-6; v_call: TRBV4-3; d_call: NA; clone_size: NA
cdr3_nt: TGTGCCAGCACCCTCCGAAATATGAACACTGAAGCTTTCTTT; cdr3_aa: CASTLRNMNTEAFF; j_call: TRBJ1-1; v_call: TRBV7-9; d_call: NA; clone_size: NA
cdr3_nt: TGTGCCAGCAGCACCGGGACAGGGGTTCGAGAGCAGTACTTC; cdr3_aa: CASSTGTGVREQYF; j_call: TRBJ2-7; v_call: TRBV2; d_call: TRBD1; clone_size: NA
cdr3_nt: TGTGCCAGCAGCGGGCTGGGAGGGTACAATGAGCAGTTCTTC; cdr3_aa: CASSGLGGYNEQFF; j_call: TRBJ2-1; v_call: TRBV6-5; d_call: TRBD2; clone_size: NA
cdr3_nt: TGTGCCAGCAGTGTGGGCGGGAGTCTCTACGAGCAGTACTTC; cdr3_aa: CASSVGGSLYEQYF; j_call: TRBJ2-7; v_call: TRBV28; d_call: TRBD2; clone_size: once
cdr3_nt: TGTGCCAGCAGCCTCCTAGGGGGCAATCAGCCCCAGCATTTT; cdr3_aa: CASSLLGGNQPQHF; j_call: TRBJ1-5; v_call: TRBV11-2; d_call: NA; clone_size: NA
cdr3_nt: TGTGCCAGCAGCTTAGGGGCGGTCGCTGAAGCTTTCTTT; cdr3_aa: CASSLGAVAEAFF; j_call: TRBJ1-1; v_call: TRBV11-3; d_call: NA; clone_size: NA
cdr3_nt: TGTGCCAGCAGGGGGGGTCCCTCCTACGAGCAGTACTTC; cdr3_aa: CASRGGPSYEQYF; j_call: TRBJ2-7; v_call: TRBV2; d_call: NA; clone_size: NA
cdr3_nt: TGTGCCAGCAGCGAAACGAAGAGAGGACACTCTAATGAAAAACTGTTTTTT; cdr3_aa: CASSETKRGHSNEKLFF; j_call: TRBJ1-4; v_call: TRBV5-5; d_call: NA; clone_size: NA
cdr3_nt: TGTGCCAGCAGCTCAACCCGGGACAGTGGGTCCTACGAGCAGTACTTC; cdr3_aa: CASSSTRDSGSYEQYF; j_call: TRBJ2-7; v_call: TRBV7-9; d_call: TRBD1; clone_size: NA
cdr3_nt: TGTGCCAGCAGTTTATCAGGGGTAGGGGGCTACACCTTC; cdr3_aa: CASSLSGVGGYTF; j_call: TRBJ1-2; v_call: TRBV27; d_call: NA; clone_size: few
cdr3_nt: TGTGCCAGCCCGGGACAGGGCATTCCCGGGGAGCTGTTTTTT; cdr3_aa: CASPGQGIPGELFF; j_call: TRBJ2-2; v_call: TRBV7-8; d_call: TRBD1; clone_size: NA
cdr3_nt: TGTGCCACCAGCAGAGGTCGAGGCGGGAGCCCCTACAATGAGCAGTTCTTC; cdr3_aa: CATSRGRGGSPYNEQFF; j_call: TRBJ2-1; v_call: TRBV15; d_call: TRBD2; clone_size: NA
cdr3_nt: TGTGCCAGCTCATTAGGGACAAGCGAACCCCAGCATTTT; cdr3_aa: CASSLGTSEPQHF; j_call: TRBJ1-5; v_call: TRBV18; d_call: NA; clone_size: NA
cdr3_nt: TGTGCCAGCAGTAGGGTCCCCAAAGGAGAGACCCAGTACTTC; cdr3_aa: CASSRVPKGETQYF; j_call: TRBJ2-5; v_call: TRBV6-5; d_call: NA; clone_size: NA
cdr3_nt: TGTGCCAGCACCCTAAGCGGCAGGGACTCCTATGGCTACACCTTC; cdr3_aa: CASTLSGRDSYGYTF; j_call: TRBJ1-2; v_call: TRBV7-9; d_call: NA; clone_size: NA
cdr3_nt: TGTGCCAGTAGGAAGGGGACACCAAGCAATCAGCCCCAGCATTTT; cdr3_aa: CASRKGTPSNQPQHF; j_call: TRBJ1-5; v_call: TRBV19; d_call: NA; clone_size: NA
cdr3_nt: TGCGCCAGCAGTCTCGGGACAGGACCCTACGAGCAGTACTTC; cdr3_aa: CASSLGTGPYEQYF; j_call: TRBJ2-7; v_call: TRBV5-1; d_call: TRBD1; clone_size: NA
cdr3_nt: TGTGCCAGCAGCTCCCCGGGAGATACGCAGTATTTT; cdr3_aa: CASSSPGDTQYF; j_call: TRBJ2-3; v_call: TRBV7-6; d_call: NA; clone_size: NA
cdr3_nt: TGTGCCAGCAGCTTAACGCGCGGGGGGGCCTACGAGCAGTACTTC; cdr3_aa: CASSLTRGGAYEQYF; j_call: TRBJ2-7; v_call: TRBV7-2; d_call: TRBD2; clone_size: NA
cdr3_nt: TGCGCCAGCAGGGACAACCAAGAGACCCAGTACTTC; cdr3_aa: CASRDNQETQYF; j_call: TRBJ2-5; v_call: TRBV5-1; d_call: NA; clone_size: NA
cdr3_nt: TGTGCCAGCAGCTTTAGTGGGTTCTACGAGCAGTACTTC; cdr3_aa: CASSFSGFYEQYF; j_call: TRBJ2-7; v_call: TRBV11-3; d_call: NA; clone_size: NA
cdr3_nt: TGTGCCAGCAGTCTGGGCAGGGGTTCCTACGAGCAGTACTTC; cdr3_aa: CASSLGRGSYEQYF; j_call: TRBJ2-7; v_call: TRBV28; d_call: NA; clone_size: medium-sized
cdr3_nt: TGTGCCAGCAGCGGGGGGGGGAATATAAACACTGAAGCTTTCTTT; cdr3_aa: CASSGGGNINTEAFF; j_call: TRBJ1-1; v_call: TRBV9; d_call: NA; clone_size: NA
cdr3_nt: TGTGCCAGCAGCGTAAGGTTAGCGGACGAGCAGTACTTC; cdr3_aa: CASSVRLADEQYF; j_call: TRBJ2-7; v_call: TRBV9; d_call: NA; clone_size: NA
cdr3_nt: TGTGCCAGCTCCCGCGGGACAGTTCAAGAGACCCAGTACTTC; cdr3_aa: CASSRGTVQETQYF; j_call: TRBJ2-5; v_call: TRBV18; d_call: NA; clone_size: once